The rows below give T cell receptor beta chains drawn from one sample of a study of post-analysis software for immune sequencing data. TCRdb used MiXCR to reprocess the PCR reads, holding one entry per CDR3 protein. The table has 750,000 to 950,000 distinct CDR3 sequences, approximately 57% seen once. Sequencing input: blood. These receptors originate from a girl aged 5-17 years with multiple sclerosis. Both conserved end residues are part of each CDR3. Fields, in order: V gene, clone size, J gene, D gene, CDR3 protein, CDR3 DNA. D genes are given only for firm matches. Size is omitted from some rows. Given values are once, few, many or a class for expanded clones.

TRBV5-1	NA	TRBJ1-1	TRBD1	CASSLWTGHTEAFF	TGCGCCAGCAGCTTATGGACAGGGCACACTGAAGCTTTCTTT
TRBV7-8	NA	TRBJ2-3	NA	CASREQDRPDTQYF	TGTGCCAGCAGGGAACAAGACCGTCCAGATACGCAGTATTTT
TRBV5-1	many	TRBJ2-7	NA	CASKLNSGPYEQYF	TGCGCCAGCAAACTCAATAGCGGTCCCTACGAGCAGTACTTC
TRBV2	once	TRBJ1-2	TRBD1	CASSTPDRGPIYGYTF	TGTGCCAGCAGCACCCCGGACAGGGGACCGATCTATGGCTACACCTTC
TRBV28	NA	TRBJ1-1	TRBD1	CASSSPPGQGSTEAFF	TGTGCCAGCAGTTCGCCGCCGGGACAGGGGTCCACTGAAGCTTTCTTT
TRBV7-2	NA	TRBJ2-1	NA	CASSLVEGGYNEQFF	TGTGCCAGCAGCTTAGTTGAGGGGGGTTACAATGAGCAGTTCTTC
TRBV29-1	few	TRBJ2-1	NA	CSGAPPGDEQFF	TGCAGCGGCGCGCCACCTGGGGACGAGCAGTTCTTC
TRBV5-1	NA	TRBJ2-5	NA	CASRVGFQETQYF	TGCGCCAGCAGAGTTGGTTTTCAAGAGACCCAGTACTTC
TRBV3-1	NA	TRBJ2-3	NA	CASMRGGTDTQYF	TGTGCCAGCATGAGGGGGGGTACAGATACGCAGTATTTT
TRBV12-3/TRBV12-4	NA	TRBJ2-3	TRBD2	CASSLGALAGGADTQYF	TGTGCCAGCAGTTTAGGGGCACTAGCGGGAGGAGCAGATACGCAGTATTTT
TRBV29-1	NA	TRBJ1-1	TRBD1	CSVVRQGAAEAFF	TGCAGCGTTGTCCGACAGGGGGCTGCTGAAGCTTTCTTT
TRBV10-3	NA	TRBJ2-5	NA	CAISDQGETQYF	TGTGCCATCAGTGACCAGGGGGAGACCCAGTACTTC
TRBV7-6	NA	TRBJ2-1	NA	CASSLALTADNEQFF	TGTGCCAGCAGCTTAGCGCTTACAGCGGACAATGAGCAGTTCTTC
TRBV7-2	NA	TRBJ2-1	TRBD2	CASSLGGTANEQFF	TGTGCCAGCAGCCTCGGGGGGACCGCCAATGAGCAGTTCTTC
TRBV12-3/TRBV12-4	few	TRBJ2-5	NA	CASGVRGASETQYF	TGTGCCAGCGGCGTGAGGGGGGCATCAGAGACCCAGTACTTC
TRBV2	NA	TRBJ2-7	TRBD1	CASRHGQGEMNEQYF	TGTGCCAGCAGGCACGGACAGGGGGAAATGAACGAGCAGTACTTC
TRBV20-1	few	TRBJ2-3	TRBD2	CSASPLAGRDDTQYF	TGCAGTGCTAGTCCACTAGCGGGAAGGGATGATACGCAGTATTTT
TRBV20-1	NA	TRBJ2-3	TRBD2	CSAREPSGRGWDTQYF	TGCAGTGCTAGAGAACCTAGCGGGAGGGGTTGGGATACGCAGTATTTT
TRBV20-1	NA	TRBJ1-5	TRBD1	CSANPTGNQPQHF	TGCAGTGCTAACCCGACAGGGAATCAGCCCCAGCATTTT
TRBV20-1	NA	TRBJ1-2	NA	CSARGIGRARVDGCTF	TGCAGTGCTAGAGGGATCGGCAGGGCGCGGGTTGATGGCTGCACCTTC
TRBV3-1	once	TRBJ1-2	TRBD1	CASLHSDRSYGYTF	TGTGCCAGCTTACATTCGGACAGGTCCTATGGCTACACCTTC
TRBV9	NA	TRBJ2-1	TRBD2	CASSARPGGLYDEQFF	TGTGCCAGCAGCGCCCGCCCGGGGGGGTTGTACGATGAGCAGTTCTTC
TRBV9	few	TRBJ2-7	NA	CASSVGTGDSNTYEQYF	TGTGCCAGCAGCGTAGGTACAGGGGACTCAAATACCTACGAGCAGTACTTC
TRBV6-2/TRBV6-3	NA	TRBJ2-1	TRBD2	CASSERGDYNEQFF	TGTGCCAGCAGCGAGCGGGGGGATTACAATGAGCAGTTCTTC
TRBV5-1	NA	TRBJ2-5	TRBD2	CASSLGLAGPQETQYF	TGCGCCAGCAGCTTGGGACTAGCGGGGCCCCAAGAGACCCAGTACTTC